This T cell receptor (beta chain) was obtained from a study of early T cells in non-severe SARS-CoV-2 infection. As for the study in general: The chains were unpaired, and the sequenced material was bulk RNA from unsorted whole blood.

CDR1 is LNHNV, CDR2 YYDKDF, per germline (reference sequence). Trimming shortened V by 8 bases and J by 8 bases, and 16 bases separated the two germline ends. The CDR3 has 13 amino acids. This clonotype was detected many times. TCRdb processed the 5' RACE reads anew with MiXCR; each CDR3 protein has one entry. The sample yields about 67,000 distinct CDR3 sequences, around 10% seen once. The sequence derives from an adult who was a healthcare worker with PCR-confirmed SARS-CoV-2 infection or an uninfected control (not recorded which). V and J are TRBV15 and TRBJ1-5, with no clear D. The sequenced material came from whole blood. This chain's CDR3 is CATSGWFIKPQHF. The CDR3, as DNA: TGTGCCACCTCCGGTTGGTTCATCAAGCCCCAGCATTTT. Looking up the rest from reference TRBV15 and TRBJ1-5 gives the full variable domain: DAMVIQNPRYQVTQFGKPVTLSCSQTLNHNVMYWYQQKSSQAPKLLFHYYDKDFNNEADTPDNFQSRRPNTSFCFLDIRSPGLGDTAMYLCATSGWFIKPQHFGDGTRLSIL.